This TCR beta chain is drawn from a study of blood T cell repertoires in COVID-19. Overall study: PBMCs, B-cell-depleted T cells, or T cells were the source of the cDNA or gDNA that made up the material.

In its sample, this clone was seen many times. TCRdb's copy holds only in-frame clones and misses some; the assay was immunoSEQ multiplex PCR. The table includes roughly 380,000 clones, almost 90% detected once. All enrollees were roughly 18 to 100 years old and from approximately 24 US areas. Clinical history as reported by participants underpinned cohort assignment. CDR1 is SGHDT and CDR2 is YYEEEE in the germline V gene. J gave up 5 bases and V 4 bases, and 3 bases lay outside the gene matches. The CDR3 is 12 residues long. Input material: PBMCs or T cells enriched from blood (not recorded which). This sequence joins TRBV5-6 and TRBJ2-7, with 7 bases lining up with TRBD1. This clonotype originated in a woman in her 30s who had been exposed to COVID-19. In DNA form, the CDR3 reads TGTGCCAGCAGCCCCGGACAGGACGAGCAGTACTTC. This codes for CASSPGQDEQYF.